Below are 25 T cell receptor beta chains sequenced from a single sample in a study of OX40 agonist ivuxolimab in advanced cancers. Assay: immunoSEQ multiplex PCR; the TCRdb copy retains only in-frame clones and omits some. The sample lists about 41,000 clones, roughly 88% seen once, with 2.6% in the top ten. The specimen comprised CD4+ or CD8+ T cells sorted from blood, sampled in a trial of the OX40 agonist ivuxolimab. The receptors shown here come from an adult with an advanced solid tumor such as melanoma, head and neck, liver or kidney cancer.

J is TRBJ1-1 and V is TRBV7-2; D possibly corresponds to TRBD1 (5 bases). Trimming removed 6 bases from V and 1 base from J, with 12 bases in between. Germline V lookup: CDR1 SGHTA, CDR2 FQGNSA. This CDR3 spans 14 amino acids. CDR3 coding DNA: TGTGCCAGCAGGTTGGGGGTGTCGAACACTGAAGCTTTCTTT. This codes for CASRLGVSNTEAFF. The full variable domain, completed using reference TRBV7-2 and TRBJ1-1, is GAGVSQSPSNKVTEKGKDVELRCDPISGHTALYWYRQSLGQGLEFLIYFQGNSAPDKSGLPSDRFSAERTGGSVSTLTIQRTQQEDSAVYLCASRLGVSNTEAFFGQGTRLTVV.

The chain links TRBV2 to TRBJ2-1, with D perhaps given as TRBD1 or TRBD2 (5 bases each). CDR1 and CDR2 from the germline V gene are SNHLY and FYNNEI. V was trimmed by 8 bases and J by 1 base, leaving 12 bases between them. CDR3 size: 14 residues. The CDR3 protein is CASYRDQSYNEQFF. The DNA for the CDR3 is TGTGCCAGCTACCGGGACCAGTCCTACAATGAGCAGTTCTTC.

V gene TRBV7-3 combines with J gene TRBJ2-7; TRBD1 is a possible D gene (5 bases). Between the trimmed V and J ends, which lost 5 bases and 6 bases, there was a span of 14 bases. CDR1 and CDR2 (germline): SGHTA, FQGTGA. CDR3 length: 13 amino acids. The CDR3 is CASSPPRVGEQYF. CDR3 bases: TGTGCCAGCAGCCCCCCCAGGGTAGGCGAGCAGTACTTC.

In its sample, this clone ranks as medium-sized. The chain links TRBV10-1 to TRBJ1-1; perhaps TRBD1 as D (6 bases). V was pared by 8 bases and J by 5 bases, with 15 bases between. The V gene's germline CDR1 is WNHNN and CDR2 SYGVQD (reference sequence). The CDR3 is made up of 13 amino acids. The CDR3 sequence is CASQDSPSTEAFF. The CDR3 DNA is TGCGCCAGCCAGGACAGCCCGTCGACTGAAGCTTTCTTT.

A word on this clone: This sample includes further DNA sequences coding for the same CDR3. The chain couples TRBV5-4 to TRBJ2-3, with D maybe TRBD2 (5 bases). CDR1 is SGHNT, CDR2 YYREEE, per germline (reference sequence). The CDR3 extends over 14 amino acids. Trimming removed 5 bases from V and 0 bases from J, with 10 bases in between. The CDR3 sequence: CASSLSGSTDTQYF. The CDR3 nucleotides read TGTGCCAGCAGTCTAAGCGGAAGCACAGATACGCAGTATTTT.

This sequence joins TRBV7-2 and TRBJ2-3; 9 positions agree with TRBD2. V shed 8 bases and J 2 bases; nucleotides not matched to a gene: 8. CDR3 length: 15 residues. CDR1 and CDR2 (germline): SGHTA, FQGNSA. CDR3 region: CASRSSGVHTDTQYF. DNA for the CDR3: TGTGCCAGCCGCTCTAGCGGGGTGCACACAGATACGCAGTATTTT.

This chain joins TRBV4-2 and TRBJ1-1; unclear D gene. This CDR3 region has 13 residues. The V end was cut by 5 bases, the J end by 4 bases, with 11 bases between. CDR1 LGHNA and CDR2 YNFKEQ come from the germline V gene. CDR3 DNA: TGTGCCAGCAGCTCACGCGGGATCACTGAAGCTTTCTTT. Translation: CASSSRGITEAFF.

V usage is TRBV6-1 and J usage is TRBJ1-1; possible D gene TRBD1, 6 bases. Between the trimmed V and J ends, which lost 8 bases and 3 bases, there was a span of 10 bases. Germline CDR1 reads MNHNS; CDR2 reads SASEGT. There are 12 residues in the CDR3. CDR3 nucleotides: TGTGCCAGCCATACAGGGTACACTGAAGCTTTCTTT. Its protein is CASHTGYTEAFF.

This chain joins TRBV4-1 and TRBJ2-7, with 11 positions matching TRBD1. The CDR3 is made up of 15 amino acids. Per the germline V gene, CDR1 is MGHRA and CDR2 is YSYEKL. After removal of 3 bases from V and 6 bases from J, the junction contained 7 bases not matched to a gene. In nucleotides, the CDR3 is TGCGCCAGCAGCCAGACTCGGGACAGGGGGTCCGAGCAGTACTTC. Translating gives CASSQTRDRGSEQYF.

CDR3 in amino acids: CASSQRGAGNEQFF. The CDR3 DNA is TGTGCCAGCAGTCAGCGGGGGGCCGGTAATGAGCAGTTCTTC. This chain links TRBV7-7 with TRBJ2-1; 9 bases line up with TRBD2. The CDR3 covers 14 residues. Germline V gene lookup returns CDR1 SSHAT and CDR2 FNYEAQ (reference sequence). Germline trimming cut 6 bases from V and 7 bases from J; bases unmatched to any gene: 7.

The V call is TRBV28, the J call TRBJ2-5; tentatively, D is TRBD2 (6 bases). Deletions cut 4 bases from V and 5 bases from J, with 11 bases between. The germline gives CDR1 MDHEN, CDR2 SYDVKM. This CDR3 comprises 13 residues. This chain's CDR3 is CASSSGLRETQYF. The CDR3 coding sequence is TGTGCCAGCAGTTCGGGACTGCGGGAGACCCAGTACTTC.

The rearrangement uses TRBV5-1 and TRBJ2-1; 7 bases are a match to TRBD2. The CDR3 spans 17 residues. The germline CDR1 and CDR2 sequences are SGHRS and YFSETQ. Trimming took 0 bases from V and 5 from J; bases not matched to a gene: 11. CDR3 region: CASSLDHTLAPHNEQFF. CDR3 DNA sequence: TGCGCCAGCAGCTTGGACCACACACTAGCGCCCCACAATGAGCAGTTCTTC. The whole variable domain, filled in from reference TRBV5-1 and TRBJ2-1, reads KAGVTQTPRYLIKTRGQQVTLSCSPISGHRSVSWYQQTPGQGLQFLFEYFSETQRNKGNFPGRFSGRQFSNSRSEMNVSTLELGDSALYLCASSLDHTLAPHNEQFFGPGTRLTVL.

This clone was observed once. The chain uses TRBV7-3 and TRBJ2-1; 9 nucleotides match TRBD2. CDR1 SGHTA and CDR2 FQGTGA come from the germline V gene. CDR3 length: 15 residues. The V gene end was trimmed by 5 bases and the J gene end by 6 bases; junction bases not matched to a gene: 8. The CDR3 protein is CASSPRLADRNEQFF. The CDR3 coding sequence is TGTGCCAGCAGCCCCCGACTAGCGGACCGCAATGAGCAGTTCTTC.

This clone was counted only a few times. The chain is built from TRBV6-1 and TRBJ1-3; D is possibly TRBD1 (6 bases). Trimming took off 4 bases at V and 0 bases at J, with 13 bases between the two ends. The CDR3 extends over 16 amino acids. Germline lookup yields CDR1 MNHNS and CDR2 SASEGT. CDR3 region: CASSVERGNSGNTIYF. The DNA of the CDR3 is TGTGCCAGCAGTGTGGAGAGGGGGAACTCTGGAAACACCATATATTTT.

This clone was recorded once. V is TRBV30 and J is TRBJ1-5, with D possibly matching TRBD1 (5 bases). This CDR3 is 15 amino acids long. The V gene's germline CDR1 is GTSNPN and CDR2 SVGIG (reference sequence). V lost 1 base and J lost 6, with 16 bases in between. CDR3 sequence: CAWSGGAGLGQPQHF. CDR3 nucleotides: TGTGCCTGGAGTGGGGGCGCGGGGCTCGGTCAGCCCCAGCATTTT.

The chain combines TRBV5-1 with TRBJ2-7; 9 bases map to TRBD1. Losses at the gene ends were 4 bases for V and 3 bases for J; bases not matched to a gene: 5. This CDR3 spans 14 amino acids. Looked up from germline, CDR1 is SGHRS and CDR2 is YFSETQ. The CDR3 region has the DNA TGCGCCAGCAGCATGGGACAGGGAGTCTACGAGCAGTACTTC. Translation: CASSMGQGVYEQYF.

The V call is TRBV14, the J call TRBJ1-5; D call uncertain. Germline lookup yields CDR1 SGHDN and CDR2 FVKESK. With 4 bases removed from V and 1 base from J, the gap between germline ends came to 8 bases. The CDR3 is 14 amino acids. CDR3 in amino acids: CASSPLNSNQPQHF. The CDR3, as DNA: TGTGCCAGCAGCCCTTTAAACAGCAATCAGCCCCAGCATTTT.

The chain is built from TRBV19 and TRBJ1-5; D may be TRBD1 (5 bases). V shed 7 bases and J shed 5 bases, with 15 bases lying between them. From germline, CDR1 is LNHDA and CDR2 SQIVND (reference sequence). CDR3 size: 14 residues. This CDR3 reads CASNWGTPDQPQHF. The CDR3 DNA sequence: TGTGCCAGTAACTGGGGCACACCTGATCAGCCCCAGCATTTT.

This clone was observed once. V is TRBV11-2 and J is TRBJ2-2; D is uncertain. The CDR3 contains 18 residues. CDR1 and CDR2 from the germline V gene are SGHAT and FQNNGV. Trimming shortened V by 2 bases and J by 7 bases, and 23 bases separated the two germline ends. The CDR3 coding sequence is TGTGCCAGCAGCTTACTACTCACTCAGCGAGGAGCCGGCGGGGAGCTGTTTTTT. Protein product: CASSLLLTQRGAGGELFF. Using reference TRBV11-2 and TRBJ2-2 for the parts outside the CDR3, the full variable domain is EAGVAQSPRYKIIEKRQSVAFWCNPISGHATLYWYQQILGQGPKLLIQFQNNGVVDDSQLPKDRFSAERLKGVDSTLKIQPAKLEDSAVYLCASSLLLTQRGAGGELFFGEGSRLTVL.

The CDR3 sequence: CASSYTTGTGNTIYF. CDR3 in DNA: TGTGCCAGCAGTTACACTACAGGGACTGGAAACACCATATATTTT. This chain joins TRBV6-6 and TRBJ1-3, with a weak D call TRBD1 (6 bases). The CDR3 extends over 15 amino acids. From germline, CDR1 is MNHNY and CDR2 SVGAGI (reference sequence). V dropped 2 bases and J dropped 2 bases, with 10 bases sitting between them.

The chain is built from TRBV19 and TRBJ2-6; D is unclear. Trimming took 1 base from V and 3 from J, leaving 19 bases between them. CDR1 and CDR2 (germline): LNHDA, SQIVND (reference sequence). This CDR3 has 19 residues. The CDR3 is CASSIGGSLGPFGANVLTF. The CDR3 DNA reads as TGTGCCAGTAGTATAGGAGGCAGTTTGGGCCCGTTTGGGGCCAACGTCCTGACTTTC.

As DNA, the CDR3 is TGTGCCAGCAGCTTGGAGGGGGTTAGCAATCAGCCCCAGCATTTT. The encoded protein is CASSLEGVSNQPQHF. This chain joins TRBV5-4 and TRBJ1-5, with D tentatively TRBD1 (6 bases). This CDR3 is 15 amino acids long. Trimming stripped 0 bases from V and 0 bases from J, with 7 bases between. From germline, CDR1 is SGHNT and CDR2 YYREEE (reference sequence).

This chain connects TRBV2 to TRBJ2-3; D is undetermined. The V end lost 6 bases, the J end lost 1 base, and 11 bases lay between the germline ends. CDR3 length equals 14 residues. The germline CDR1 and CDR2 sequences are SNHLY and FYNNEI. CDR3 bases: TGTGCCAGCAGCCTGGGAAGCGGCACAGATACGCAGTATTTT. Its translation is CASSLGSGTDTQYF.

This clone counts as medium-sized. This chain joins TRBV30 and TRBJ1-5, with TRBD1 as a possible D gene (5 bases). V was trimmed by 0 bases and J by 6 bases, leaving 12 bases between them. There are 14 residues in the CDR3. Germline V gene data show CDR1 as GTSNPN and CDR2 as SVGIG (reference sequence). The CDR3 DNA sequence: TGTGCCTGGAGTGTAGCCCTGGGGGGTCAGCCCCAGCATTTT. Translation: CAWSVALGGQPQHF. Using reference TRBV30 and TRBJ1-5 for the parts outside the CDR3, the full variable domain is SQTIHQWPATLVQPVGSPLSLECTVEGTSNPNLYWYRQAAGRGLQLLFYSVGIGQISSEVPQNLSASRPQDRQFILSSKKLLLSDSGFYLCAWSVALGGQPQHFGDGTRLSIL.

The J gene is TRBJ1-1, the V gene TRBV4-1; D unclear. Trimming pared 2 bases from V and 1 base from J, leaving 2 bases between. CDR1 is MGHRA and CDR2 is YSYEKL in the germline V gene. The CDR3 runs to 12 residues. CDR3 DNA sequence: TGCGCCAGCAGCCAACAGAACACTGAAGCTTTCTTT. Amino acids: CASSQQNTEAFF.